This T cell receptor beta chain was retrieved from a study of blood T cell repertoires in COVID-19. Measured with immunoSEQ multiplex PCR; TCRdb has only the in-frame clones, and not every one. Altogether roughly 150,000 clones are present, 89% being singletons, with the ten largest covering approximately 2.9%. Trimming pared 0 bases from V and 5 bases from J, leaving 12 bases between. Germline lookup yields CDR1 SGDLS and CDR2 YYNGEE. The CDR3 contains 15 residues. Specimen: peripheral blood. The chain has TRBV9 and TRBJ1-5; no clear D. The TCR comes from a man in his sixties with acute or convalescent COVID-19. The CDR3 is CASSVVEGVYQPQHF. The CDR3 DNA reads TGTGCCAGCAGCGTAGTTGAGGGAGTGTATCAGCCCCAGCATTTT.